Below are 20 T cell receptor beta chains sequenced from a single sample in a study of T-cell reconstitution after alpha-beta-depleted transplantation in children. For TCRbeta, the library was prepared with unique molecular identifiers. TCRdb recomputed calls from the PCR reads with MiXCR, one row per CDR3 protein. This table holds more than 250,000 distinct CDR3 sequences, roughly 9.5% found once. The source material was PBMCs from the stem cell graft donor, sampled from the stem cell graft. These receptors were obtained from a human donor who donated a stem cell graft to a child with SCID.

J is TRBJ2-3 and V is TRBV20-1, with 8 bases matching TRBD2. CDR1 and CDR2 from the germline V gene are DFQATT and SNEGSKA (reference sequence). Trimming took 5 bases from V and 3 from J; bases not matched to a gene: 7. The CDR3 totals 14 residues. CDR3 amino acids: CSAESGGGTDTQYF. DNA for the CDR3: TGCAGTGCTGAATCGGGGGGGGGGACAGATACGCAGTATTTT.

The V gene is TRBV5-1, the J gene TRBJ1-4; the D gene is possibly TRBD1 (6 bases). The CDR3 extends over 13 amino acids. CDR1 and CDR2 from the germline V gene are SGHRS and YFSETQ. V gave up 0 bases and J gave up 10 bases, with 10 bases separating them. For the CDR3, the DNA is TGCGCCAGCAGCTTGGACAGGGTGGCAAAACTGTTTTTT. This encodes CASSLDRVAKLFF.

This clonotype was picked up a small number of times. The rearrangement uses TRBV2 and TRBJ2-1; D may be TRBD2 (5 bases). V was trimmed by 3 bases and J by 3 bases, leaving 12 bases between them. The length of the CDR3 is 15 residues. Germline assignment: CDR1 SNHLY and CDR2 FYNNEI. CDR3 nucleotides: TGTGCCAGCAGTGAGACTAACAGTAACTACAATGAGCAGTTCTTC. As protein: CASSETNSNYNEQFF.

J is TRBJ1-1 and V is TRBV3-1; no clear D. V lost 2 bases and J lost 8, with 6 bases in between. The CDR3 loop spans 11 amino acids. Germline loops: CDR1 LGHDT, CDR2 YNNKEL (reference sequence). The CDR3 region is CASSQRAEAFF. In DNA, the CDR3 is TGTGCCAGCAGCCAACGAGCAGAAGCTTTCTTT.

This clonotype was observed a handful of times. The chain couples TRBV11-2 to TRBJ2-7; possibly TRBD1 for D (5 bases). Per germline, CDR1 SGHAT and CDR2 FQNNGV. V was pared by 0 bases and J by 3 bases, with 9 bases between. The CDR3 runs 14 residues. Written as DNA, the CDR3 is TGTGCCAGCAGCTTAGAAGTCAGGGTCTACGAGCAGTACTTC. Translated, it gives CASSLEVRVYEQYF. Supplemented by reference TRBV11-2 and TRBJ2-7, the full variable domain reads EAGVAQSPRYKIIEKRQSVAFWCNPISGHATLYWYQQILGQGPKLLIQFQNNGVVDDSQLPKDRFSAERLKGVDSTLKIQPAKLEDSAVYLCASSLEVRVYEQYFGPGTRLTVT.

This clonotype was counted ten times or more. This chain connects TRBV5-1 to TRBJ2-7; 11 nucleotides align to TRBD1. CDR1 is SGHRS, CDR2 YFSETQ, per germline. V was clipped by 4 bases and J by 5 bases; unmatched bases: 8. The CDR3 consists of 15 residues. In DNA form, the CDR3 reads TGCGCCAGCAGCCTAAGGACAGGGGGCGGGGACGAGCAGTACTTC. It encodes CASSLRTGGGDEQYF.

This clonotype came up a few times. V is TRBV19 and J is TRBJ1-2, with TRBD1 as a possible D gene (5 bases). The CDR3 runs 14 residues. Trimming shortened V by 7 bases and J by 4 bases, and 16 bases separated the two germline ends. Germline values: CDR1 LNHDA, CDR2 SQIVND (reference sequence). CDR3 DNA: TGTGCCAGTAATACACAGACAGCCGTCTATGGCTACACCTTC. Protein: CASNTQTAVYGYTF.

This clonotype showed up many times. The rearrangement joins TRBV29-1 to TRBJ2-3, with D hard to call. The CDR3 sequence is 13 residues long. From germline, CDR1 is SQVTM and CDR2 ANQGSEA. V lost 3 bases to trimming and J lost 2 bases, with 9 bases between them. Here the CDR3 reads CSVDVDLTDTQYF. CDR3 nucleotide sequence: TGCAGCGTTGATGTTGACCTCACAGATACGCAGTATTTT.

A word on this clonotype: A much larger clone lies a single base off, so this may be a read error. The chain has TRBV9 and TRBJ2-5; D may be TRBD1 (5 bases). This CDR3 is 13 amino acids long. Germline CDR1 reads SGDLS; CDR2 reads YYNGEE. The CDR3 here is CASSVEGEETQHF. For the CDR3, the DNA is TGTGCCAGCAGCGTAGAAGGGGAAGAGACCCAGCACTTC.

This clonotype was picked up many times. This sequence joins TRBV5-6 and TRBJ1-2; D perhaps matches TRBD1 (5 bases). V lost 4 bases and J 7 bases, leaving 14 bases between the germline ends. The CDR3 extends over 13 amino acids. The V gene's germline CDR1 is SGHDT and CDR2 YYEEEE. The CDR3 loop reads CASSETGTAGYTF. The DNA for the CDR3 is TGTGCCAGCAGCGAAACCGGGACTGCTGGCTACACCTTC. The full variable domain, completed using reference TRBV5-6 and TRBJ1-2, is DAGVTQSPTHLIKTRGQQVTLRCSPKSGHDTVSWYQQALGQGPQFIFQYYEEEERQRGNFPDRFSGHQFPNYSSELNVNALLLGDSALYLCASSETGTAGYTFGSGTRLTVV.

The chain links TRBV7-9 to TRBJ2-2, with D maybe TRBD2 (6 bases). Trimming shortened V by 1 base and J by 6 bases, and 15 bases separated the two germline ends. The CDR3 is made up of 16 amino acids. Germline CDR1 SEHNR, CDR2 FQNEAQ (reference sequence). CDR3 nucleotide sequence: TGTGCCAGCAGCTTAGATGAGCGGGTATTTTCCGGGGAGCTGTTTTTT. It yields the protein CASSLDERVFSGELFF.

This clonotype was detected ten times or more. The V and J genes are TRBV18 and TRBJ2-5; D not certain. Germline V gene lookup returns CDR1 KGHSH and CDR2 LQKENI. The V end lost 1 base, the J end lost 5 bases, and 11 bases lay between the germline ends. The CDR3 has 14 residues. The chain's CDR3 is CASSPRISGETQYF. DNA for the CDR3: TGTGCCAGCTCACCACGAATTTCTGGCGAGACCCAGTACTTC.

This clonotype was counted a few times. The chain has TRBV5-1 and TRBJ1-1; 8 bases are shared with TRBD1. Germline trimming cut 3 bases from V and 5 bases from J; bases unmatched to any gene: 18. The CDR3 is 18 amino acids. Per the germline V gene, CDR1 is SGHRS and CDR2 is YFSETQ. CDR3 DNA: TGCGCCAGCAGCTCCGCATGGTCCGAAATTCAGGGGGCGACTGAAGCTTTCTTT. It specifies CASSSAWSEIQGATEAFF. The whole variable domain, remainder taken from reference TRBV5-1 and TRBJ1-1, is KAGVTQTPRYLIKTRGQQVTLSCSPISGHRSVSWYQQTPGQGLQFLFEYFSETQRNKGNFPGRFSGRQFSNSRSEMNVSTLELGDSALYLCASSSAWSEIQGATEAFFGQGTRLTVV.

The J gene is TRBJ2-7, the V gene TRBV12-3 or TRBV12-4; 9 nucleotides align to TRBD1. This CDR3 contains 14 residues. Trimming at V came to 7 bases and at J to 2 bases, leaving 6 bases not matched to a gene. DNA of the CDR3: TGTGCCAGCAATGACCGGGACAGGGCCTACGAGCAGTACTTC. Translating it yields CASNDRDRAYEQYF.

The chain has TRBV9 and TRBJ1-6, with D uncertain. The germline gives CDR1 SGDLS, CDR2 YYNGEE. The CDR3 contains 16 residues. Trimming took 4 bases from V and 10 from J, leaving 21 bases between them. The CDR3: CASSPQAGKKRSPLHF. In DNA, the CDR3 is TGTGCCAGCAGCCCGCAAGCGGGGAAAAAGAGGTCACCCCTCCACTTT.

The chain employs TRBV2 and TRBJ1-6; TRBD1 aligns across 7 bases. The CDR3 sequence is 15 residues long. Germline CDR1 SNHLY, CDR2 FYNNEI. Losses at the gene ends were 8 bases for V and 3 bases for J; bases not matched to a gene: 7. The CDR3 spells CASGGTDYYNSPLHF. CDR3 bases: TGTGCCAGCGGGGGGACAGACTACTATAATTCACCCCTCCACTTT.

The sample holds many counts of this clonotype. At one boundary the junction diverges from the germline segment, which might be a read error. The chain joins TRBV12-3 or TRBV12-4 to TRBJ2-1; D is possibly TRBD2 (5 bases). The length of the CDR3 is 13 residues. This CDR3 is CASSLGGYNEQFF. The CDR3 DNA follows: TGTGCCAGCAGCTTAGGAGGTTATAATGAGCAGTTCTTC.

The genes are TRBV27 and TRBJ2-5; D is undetermined. The CDR3 runs 14 residues. Looked up from germline, CDR1 is MNHEY and CDR2 is SMNVEV (reference sequence). V gave up 6 bases and J gave up 1 base, with 12 bases separating them. CDR3 in DNA: TGTGCCAGCAGCGGGTGGCCCTTCCAAGAGACCCAGTACTTC. It yields the protein CASSGWPFQETQYF.

The DNA of the CDR3 is TGTGCCAGCGCTACGTCTGGGGCCAACGTCCTGACTTTC. Translation: CASATSGANVLTF. This rearrangement joins TRBV18 to TRBJ2-6, with D hard to call. Germline-derived CDR1 and CDR2 are KGHSH and LQKENI. The CDR3 is 13 residues long. V was trimmed by 8 bases and J by 1 base, leaving 6 bases between them.

The CDR3 is CASSLLKGRGYTF. CDR3 DNA: TGTGCCAGCAGTTTATTAAAAGGCCGTGGCTACACCTTC. The chain links TRBV28 to TRBJ1-2; D unresolved. V lost 1 base and J lost 7, with 10 bases in between. The CDR3 loop spans 13 amino acids. CDR1 is MDHEN and CDR2 is SYDVKM in the germline V gene.